This is a list of T cell receptor beta chains from one sample in a study of T cell changes during pregnancy in multiple sclerosis. Sequencing used immunoSEQ multiplex PCR; TCRdb keeps in-frame clones, though not all of them. Of about 74,000 clones in the sample, roughly 93% were seen once. Sample: peripheral blood, taken in the third trimester of pregnancy. The source of these receptors is a female donor with multiple sclerosis, enrolled in a pregnancy study. Each CDR3 is given with its conserved first and last residue. A D gene is named only where the DNA matches it firmly. Clone sizes are given selectively: once, few, many, or a class where the clone is expanded.

>TRBD1|.|TRBJ1-4|TRBV18
TGTGCCAGCTCCAACACGGGGTTGGACAGGGGCGAAAAACTGTTTTTT
CASSNTGLDRGEKLFF
>TRBD1|.|TRBJ1-2|TRBV6-5
TGTGCCAGCCTTCCAGGGGGATATGACTATGGCTACACCTTC
CASLPGGYDYGYTF
>.|.|TRBJ2-5|TRBV19
TGTGCCAGTAGTATAGTCTCGGGGCAAGAGACCCAGTACTTC
CASSIVSGQETQYF
>.|.|TRBJ1-2|TRBV2
TGTGCCAGCAGCGTAGGCCCCGGGGATGGCTACACCTTC
CASSVGPGDGYTF
>TRBD1|.|TRBJ2-2|TRBV6-4
TGTGCCAGCAGTGAACGAGGGGGCAACACCGGGGAGCTGTTTTTT
CASSERGGNTGELFF
>TRBD1|.|TRBJ1-5|TRBV7-3
TGTGCCAGCAGCTTCCCCTGGACAGGGTGCCGTCAGCCCCAGCATTTT
CASSFPWTGCRQPQHF
>TRBD2|.|TRBJ2-1|TRBV12-5
TGTGCTAGTGGCTTAGCGGGGGGGCGTGAGCAGTTCTTC
CASGLAGGREQFF
>.|.|TRBJ1-6|TRBV7-3
TGTGCCAGCAGCTTACTAGGGGGGGATAATTCACCCCTCCACTTT
CASSLLGGDNSPLHF
>TRBD1|.|TRBJ1-2|TRBV7-9
TGTGCCAGCAGCCCCAACAGGGGGGACGGCTATGGCTACACCTTC
CASSPNRGDGYGYTF
>.|.|TRBJ1-2|TRBV2
TGTGCCAGCAAAGAGGAGGCGGTTCTTGGCTACACCTTC
CASKEEAVLGYTF
>.|.|TRBJ2-3|TRBV9
TGTGCCAGCAGCCCGTGGTCGAGAGGTTTAAGCACAGATACGCAGTATTTT
CASSPWSRGLSTDTQYF
>.|.|TRBJ1-2|TRBV28
TGTGCCAGCAGAACATACAGGGCTGGCTACACCTTC
CASRTYRAGYTF
>.|once|TRBJ2-1|TRBV11-3
TGTGCCAGCAGCCCCCGTGCAGGGAGGCTGAGTGAGCAGTTCTTC
CASSPRAGRLSEQFF
>TRBD1|.|TRBJ2-7|TRBV4-3
TGCGCCAGCAGCCAAGGGGGACAGGGGGCATACGAGCAGTACTTC
CASSQGGQGAYEQYF
>TRBD1|.|TRBJ1-2|TRBV6-1
TGTGCCAGCAGTGATAAACAGGGGCGGGGCTACACCTTC
CASSDKQGRGYTF
>.|.|TRBJ1-1|TRBV28
TGTGCCAGCAGTTTATCAGGCAGGGTAATAACTGAAGCTTTCTTT
CASSLSGRVITEAFF
>.|.|TRBJ1-1|TRBV27
TGTGCCAGCAGTTTAAGGGGTCAAAGTGGTAGGAACACTGAAGCTTTCTTT
CASSLRGQSGRNTEAFF
>.|.|TRBJ2-6|TRBV6-5
TGTGCCAGCAGTTACTCGGCAGATCTGGCCAACGTCCTGACTTTC
CASSYSADLANVLTF
>.|once|TRBJ2-5|TRBV5-1
TGCGCCAGCAGCTTGCCAGGGAGGGAGACCCAGTACTTC
CASSLPGRETQYF
>TRBD1|.|TRBJ1-2|TRBV7-2
TGTGCCAGCAGCTTCGGACAGGGGCCCTATGGCTACACCTTC
CASSFGQGPYGYTF
>.|.|TRBJ1-4|TRBV5-1
TGCGCCAGCAGGGCACAGGGTACTAATGAAAAACTGTTTTTT
CASRAQGTNEKLFF
>.|.|TRBJ2-1|TRBV18
TGTGCCAGCTCACCACTTCGCGAGAATGAGCAGTTCTTC
CASSPLRENEQFF
>.|.|TRBJ1-1|TRBV28
TGTGCCAGCAGTTCACAGGGAACGATCCCGAACACTGAAGCTTTCTTT
CASSSQGTIPNTEAFF
>.|.|TRBJ1-6|TRBV18
TGTGCCAGCTCAACGCTGAGCTCCTATAATTCACCCCTCCACTTT
CASSTLSSYNSPLHF
>.|once|TRBJ2-1|TRBV19
TGTGCCAGTAGTATTGTAACAGCCGATGAGCAGTTCTTC
CASSIVTADEQFF
>.|.|TRBJ1-2|TRBV2
TGTGCCAGCGGAGGAAGAGTCCTCTATGGCTACACCTTC
CASGGRVLYGYTF
>.|once|TRBJ1-1|TRBV18
TGTGCCAGCTCGCCCGAACAGGGAAGGAACACTGAAGCTTTCTTT
CASSPEQGRNTEAFF
>TRBD1|.|TRBJ1-1|TRBV5-1
TGCGCCAGCAGCTTGTGGGGACAGGGGGCAGATACTGAAGCTTTCTTT
CASSLWGQGADTEAFF
>TRBD2|.|TRBJ2-5|TRBV6-6
TGTGCCAGCAGTTTCTTTTCGGGAGGGACAGAGACCCAGTACTTC
CASSFFSGGTETQYF
>TRBD2|.|TRBJ2-1|TRBV19
TGTGCCAGTACGATGGGACTAGGATTAGTCGATGAGCAGTTCTTC
CASTMGLGLVDEQFF
>TRBD2|.|TRBJ2-5|TRBV20-1
TGCAGTGCAGCTAGCGGTGAGACCCAGTACTTC
CSAASGETQYF
>.|.|TRBJ1-1|TRBV4-3
TGCGCCAGCAGCCAAGTGGGGCGCGGGGTTTTGAACACTGAAGCTTTCTTT
CASSQVGRGVLNTEAFF
>.|.|TRBJ1-2|TRBV12-5
TGTGCTAGTGGTTTGTTACCCCGGGACACTAACTATGGCTACACCTTC
CASGLLPRDTNYGYTF
>.|.|TRBJ1-2|TRBV6-5
TGTGCCAGCACCCAGGGCACGACATCCATCTATGGCTACACCTTC
CASTQGTTSIYGYTF
>TRBD1|.|TRBJ2-7|TRBV5-1
TGCGCCAGCAGACAAAGTCGGACAGGGCGCAAGCAGTACTTC
CASRQSRTGRKQYF
>.|.|TRBJ2-3|TRBV5-1
TGCGCCAGCAGAAGAACGGGCACAGATACGCAGTATTTT
CASRRTGTDTQYF
>TRBD1|.|TRBJ2-1|TRBV5-1
TGCGCCAGCTGGGGACAGGTCAGTGGCGATGAGCAGTTCTTC
CASWGQVSGDEQFF
>TRBD1|.|TRBJ1-2|TRBV11-2
TGTGCCAGCAGCCACCGACTTGGTAGAGGGGACAGAAGTTATGGCTACACCTTC
CASSHRLGRGDRSYGYTF
>.|.|TRBJ1-2|TRBV28
TGTGCCAGCAGAACCCACGGACAGCCTTATGGCTACACCTTC
CASRTHGQPYGYTF
>TRBD2|.|TRBJ2-7|TRBV5-1
TGCGCCAGCAGACAGGCGCCTAGCGGGGGGGCGGACGAGCAGTACTTC
CASRQAPSGGADEQYF
>TRBD1|.|TRBJ1-1|TRBV2
TGTGCCAGCAGCTCCGAGGACAGGACGGCTTTCTTT
CASSSEDRTAFF
>TRBD1|.|TRBJ2-1|TRBV18
TGTGCCAGCTCACCACGTACAGGGGCCTACAATGAGCAGTTCTTC
CASSPRTGAYNEQFF
>.|few|TRBJ1-1|TRBV6-9
TGTGCCAGCAGTGAAAGACGGGGGAACACTGAAGCTTTCTTT
CASSERRGNTEAFF
>.|few|TRBJ1-1|TRBV30
TGTGCCTGGAGTCCCCCGCCGGACACTTCGGCTTTCTTT
CAWSPPPDTSAFF
>.|.|TRBJ2-6|TRBV6-5
TGTGCCAGCAGTAGCCTCTCTGGGGCCAACGTCCTGACTTTC
CASSSLSGANVLTF
>TRBD1|.|TRBJ1-1|TRBV5-1
TGCGCCAGCAGCTTGGGGACAGGGTTGAACACTGAAGCTTTCTTT
CASSLGTGLNTEAFF
>TRBD2|many|TRBJ2-2|TRBV6-1
TGTGCCAGCAGTTCAGGACTAGATGCCGGGGAGCTGTTTTTT
CASSSGLDAGELFF
>.|.|TRBJ2-3|TRBV14
TGTGCCAGCAGCCTAGTGGGACATTTAGATACGCAGTATTTT
CASSLVGHLDTQYF
>.|.|TRBJ1-1|TRBV6-1
TGTGCCAGCAGTCTAGGGACTCACGACACTGAAGCTTTCTTT
CASSLGTHDTEAFF
>.|.|TRBJ2-3|TRBV5-4
TGTGCCAGCAGCCCTGATTTATCCTACACAGATACGCAGTATTTT
CASSPDLSYTDTQYF
>.|.|TRBJ1-1|TRBV18
TGTGCCAGCTCACCATACCCAGGGGAAAACACTGAAGCTTTCTTT
CASSPYPGENTEAFF
>.|.|TRBJ1-1|TRBV10-2
TGCGCCAGCAGTGAGTCCTCGGGAGGGGGAGGTACTGAAGCTTTCTTT
CASSESSGGGGTEAFF
>TRBD1|once|TRBJ1-6|TRBV5-6
TGTGCCAGCAGCTGGGGACCGGGACAGGGTTTTTCACCCCTCCACTTT
CASSWGPGQGFSPLHF
>TRBD1|.|TRBJ1-1|TRBV5-6
TGTGCCAGCAGAGGGACAGGGGTGGAAGCTTTCTTT
CASRGTGVEAFF